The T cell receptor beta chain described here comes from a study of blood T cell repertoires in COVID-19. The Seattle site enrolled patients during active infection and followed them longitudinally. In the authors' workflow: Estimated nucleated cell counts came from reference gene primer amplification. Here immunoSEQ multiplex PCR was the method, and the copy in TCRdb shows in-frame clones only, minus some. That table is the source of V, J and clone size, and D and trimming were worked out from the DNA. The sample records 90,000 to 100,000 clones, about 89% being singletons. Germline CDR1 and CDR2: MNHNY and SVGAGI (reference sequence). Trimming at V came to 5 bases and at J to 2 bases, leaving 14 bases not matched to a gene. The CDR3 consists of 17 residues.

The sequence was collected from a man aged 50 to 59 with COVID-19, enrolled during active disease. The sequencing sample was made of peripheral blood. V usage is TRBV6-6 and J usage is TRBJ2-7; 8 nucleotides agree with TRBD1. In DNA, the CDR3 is TGTGCCAGCAGTCAAAAGCCTCGGGACAGGAGAACCTACGAGCAGTACTTC. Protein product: CASSQKPRDRRTYEQYF.